These T cell receptor beta chains were read from a single sample in a study of T-cell memory formation after mild COVID-19. TCRdb reanalysed the 5' RACE reads using MiXCR and keeps one entry per CDR3 protein. There are around 130,000 distinct CDR3 sequences in the sample; 11% to 15% occur only once, and roughly 28% lies in the top ten. The sample taken for sequencing was PBMCs or a T cell subset sorted from them (not recorded which). The receptors derive from an adult woman who had mild COVID-19 (a few samples of this study predate the infection). Cell type and time point are not known. CDR3s include the opening cysteine and the closing phenylalanine or tryptophan. Each record gives: V gene, clone size, J gene, D gene, CDR3 DNA, CDR3 protein. D genes are given only for firm matches. Clone size is not always given. Where it is, it says once, few, many or a class for expanded clones.

TRBV11-2	.	TRBJ2-3	TRBD2	TGTGCCAGCACCCATTTAAGTTTAGCGGGCCCAGATACGCAGTATTTT	CASTHLSLAGPDTQYF
TRBV12-3/TRBV12-4	many	TRBJ1-1	.	TGTGCCAGCAGTTCGACCTCAGGGATGACTGAAGCTTTCTTT	CASSSTSGMTEAFF
TRBV6-2/TRBV6-3	few	TRBJ2-1	.	TGTGCCAGCAGTCACTCGAGCCTAGCCTACAATGAGCAGTTCTTC	CASSHSSLAYNEQFF
TRBV10-3	medium-sized	TRBJ1-1	.	TGTGCCATCAGTGAGTCCCGGACAGCGGGCGGCACTGAAGCTTTCTTT	CAISESRTAGGTEAFF
TRBV29-1	.	TRBJ1-1	.	TGCAGCGCCCGCGCCCGTACAGTCATGAACACTGAAGCTTTCTTT	CSARARTVMNTEAFF
TRBV30	.	TRBJ2-2	.	TGTGCCTGGAGTACCGGGACGGCGAACACCGGGGAGCTGTTTTTT	CAWSTGTANTGELFF
TRBV4-1	.	TRBJ2-1	TRBD2	TGCGCCAGCAGCCAAGTAGCCCTAGCGGTCTACAATGAGCAGTTCTTC	CASSQVALAVYNEQFF
TRBV7-9	.	TRBJ2-5	.	TGTGCCAGCAGCTTAAAGGGATTTGGAAAAGAGACCCAGTACTTC	CASSLKGFGKETQYF
TRBV12-3/TRBV12-4	few	TRBJ1-2	.	TGTGCCAGCAGTTTAAACGAACGCTATGGCTACACCTTC	CASSLNERYGYTF
TRBV27	.	TRBJ2-7	TRBD1	TGTGCCAGCGCCCTGACAGGGGTAAACTACGAGCAGTACTTC	CASALTGVNYEQYF
TRBV7-6	few	TRBJ1-1	.	TGTGCCAGCAGCGCTGCCCGGGGCACTGAAGCTTTCTTT	CASSAARGTEAFF
TRBV9	.	TRBJ2-3	.	TGTGCCAGCTGCCAGGCGGACAGGAGGGGAGATACGCAGTATTTT	CASCQADRRGDTQYF
TRBV6-5	few	TRBJ1-2	TRBD1	TGTGCCAGCAACGCGGGACAGGGAAACTATGGCTACACCTTC	CASNAGQGNYGYTF
TRBV6-2/TRBV6-3	once	TRBJ2-3	.	TGTGCCAGCAGTACCCTCCCCTCCGGAGATACGCAGTATTTT	CASSTLPSGDTQYF
TRBV15	few	TRBJ2-2	TRBD2	TGTGCCACCAGCGCTTGGGGAGGGATCGGGGAGCTGTTTTTT	CATSAWGGIGELFF
TRBV24-1	.	TRBJ1-2	.	TGTGCCACCAGTGACTCAAGGCTTCTTGGCTACACCTTC	CATSDSRLLGYTF
TRBV24-1	.	TRBJ2-2	.	TGTGCCACCAGTGACGACAGGCACACCGGGGAGCTGTTTTTT	CATSDDRHTGELFF
TRBV24-1	few	TRBJ1-3	.	TGTGCCACCAGTAATCCGGGCTCTGGAAACACCATATATTTT	CATSNPGSGNTIYF
TRBV27	few	TRBJ2-7	TRBD1	TGTGCCAGCAGTTTCGGGACAGGGAAGGGCGAGCAGTACTTC	CASSFGTGKGEQYF
TRBV20-1	.	TRBJ2-7	.	TGCAGTGCTAGAGATCAGGACGGCGAATCCTCCTACGAGCAGTACTTC	CSARDQDGESSYEQYF
TRBV21-1	few	TRBJ2-4	.	TGTGCCAGCAGCTCCCGGGACCGGGCGAGACGGGCCAAAAACATTCAGTACTTC	CASSSRDRARRAKNIQYF
TRBV7-2	few	TRBJ1-1	.	TGTGCCAGCAGTCCTTTTTGGAACACTGAAGCTTTCTTT	CASSPFWNTEAFF
TRBV20-1	.	TRBJ2-7	TRBD1	TGCAGTGCTAGATATGGGACAGGACCAATATTC	CSARYGTGPIF
TRBV7-6	few	TRBJ1-1	.	TGTGCCAGCAGCTTATGGACGGATAACACTGAAGCTTTCTTT	CASSLWTDNTEAFF
TRBV4-2	.	TRBJ2-2	.	TGTGCCAGCAGCCATGGGGGATTGGGCACCGGGGAGCTGTTTTTT	CASSHGGLGTGELFF
TRBV6-5	.	TRBJ2-1	TRBD2	TGTGCCAGCAGTTACGGACTAGCGGGAGGGTACAATGAGCAGTTCTTC	CASSYGLAGGYNEQFF
TRBV29-1	few	TRBJ2-7	.	TGCAGCGTTGAAAAGGGCTACGAGCAGTACTTC	CSVEKGYEQYF
TRBV6-5	few	TRBJ2-1	.	TGTGCCACGACCTGGACTAGCAGGGGGTATGGTGAGCAGTTCTTC	CATTWTSRGYGEQFF
TRBV6-1	few	TRBJ1-1	.	TGTGCGTCCCGTCAAGCGGAGGGCACTGAAGCTTTCTTT	CASRQAEGTEAFF
TRBV7-2	.	TRBJ2-5	.	TGTGCCAGCAGCCGAACCTGGGGGGAGACCCAGTACTTC	CASSRTWGETQYF
TRBV7-2	few	TRBJ2-1	.	TGTGCCAGCCGACTCGTGAATGAGCAGTTCTTC	CASRLVNEQFF
TRBV5-1	few	TRBJ1-1	TRBD1	TGCGCCAGCAGCTTCCCGGGACAGGGTGAAATGAACACTGAAGCTTTCTTT	CASSFPGQGEMNTEAFF
TRBV7-6	.	TRBJ1-1	.	TGTGCCAGCAGCTTTTCACGTAACACTGAAGCTTTCTTT	CASSFSRNTEAFF
TRBV7-9	.	TRBJ2-7	.	TGTGCCAGCAGCTCGAACAGGGTCCAACCCTACGAGCAGTACTTC	CASSSNRVQPYEQYF
TRBV4-1	many	TRBJ2-7	.	TGCGCCAGCAGCCAAGGGGAACAGGGTCCCTACGAGCAGTACTTC	CASSQGEQGPYEQYF
TRBV6-2/TRBV6-3	few	TRBJ2-7	.	TGTGCCAGCAGTTACTCGTCCCTGGCAGGTCCTACCTACGAGCAGTACTTC	CASSYSSLAGPTYEQYF
TRBV20-1	few	TRBJ1-1	.	TGCAGTGCTAGAGATAAGGGGCCGGACACTGAAGCTTTCTTT	CSARDKGPDTEAFF